This entry is about one TCR beta chain. The V end was cut by 9 bases, the J end by 8 bases, with 10 bases between. CDR1 and CDR2 from the germline V gene are SEHNR and FQNEAQ (reference sequence). The CDR3 totals 11 residues. The sample is drawn from a study of PD-L1 blockade in urothelial cancer. Background on the study: Patients had received 0 to 3 prior chemotherapy regimens. The median number of T cells present in blood samples was 130,000 to 150,000.

Clones were sequenced by immunoSEQ multiplex PCR, and TCRdb holds only the in-frame ones, with some missing. The sample holds tens of thousands of clones; around four fifths are singletons and the top ten take roughly 1.4%. Time point of the sample: pretreatment peripheral blood. This chain links TRBV7-9 with TRBJ1-4; a weak D match, TRBD1 (5 bases). This sample comprised PBMCs, obtained around atezolizumab (anti-PD-L1) treatment. This TCR was recovered from a man aged 45-60 years with urothelial cancer. CDR3 amino acids: CASTGREKLFF. For the CDR3, the DNA is TGTGCCAGTACAGGCAGGGAAAAACTGTTTTTT.